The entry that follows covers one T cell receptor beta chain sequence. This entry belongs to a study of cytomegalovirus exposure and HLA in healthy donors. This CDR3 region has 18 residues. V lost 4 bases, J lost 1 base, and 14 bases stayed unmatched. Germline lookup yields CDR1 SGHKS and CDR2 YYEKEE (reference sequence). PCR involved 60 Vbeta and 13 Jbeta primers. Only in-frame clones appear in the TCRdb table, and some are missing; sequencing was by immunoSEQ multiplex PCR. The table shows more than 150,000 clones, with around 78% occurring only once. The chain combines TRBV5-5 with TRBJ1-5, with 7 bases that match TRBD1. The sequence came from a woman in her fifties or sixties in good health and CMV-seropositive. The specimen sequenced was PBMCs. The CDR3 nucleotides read TGTGCCAGCAGCCCCTCCCCAGGGGGGTCGGGAAGCAATCAGCCCCAGCATTTT. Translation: CASSPSPGGSGSNQPQHF.